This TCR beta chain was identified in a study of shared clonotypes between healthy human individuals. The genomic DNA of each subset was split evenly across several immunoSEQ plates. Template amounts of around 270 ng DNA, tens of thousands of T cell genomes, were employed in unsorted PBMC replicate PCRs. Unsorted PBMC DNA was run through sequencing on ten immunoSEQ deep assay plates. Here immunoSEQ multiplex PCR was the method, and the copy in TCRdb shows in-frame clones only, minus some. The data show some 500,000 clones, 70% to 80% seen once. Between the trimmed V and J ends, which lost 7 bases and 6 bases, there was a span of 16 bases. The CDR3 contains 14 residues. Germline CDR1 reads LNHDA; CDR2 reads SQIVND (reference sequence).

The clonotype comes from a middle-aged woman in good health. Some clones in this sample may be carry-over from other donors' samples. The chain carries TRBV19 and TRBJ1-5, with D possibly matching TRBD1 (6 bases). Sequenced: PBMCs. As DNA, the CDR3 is TGTGCCAGTAACCATAACAGGGACCCTCAGCCCCAGCATTTT. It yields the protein CASNHNRDPQPQHF.